These T cell receptor beta chains were read from a single sample in a study of T cells after yellow fever vaccination. TCRdb itself ran the 5' RACE reads through MiXCR, one entry per CDR3 protein. The sample has 450,000 to 600,000 distinct CDR3 sequences, about 13% seen once. The sample in question was PBMCs, obtained on the day of the yellow fever booster vaccination. The source is a man younger than 45 who received the YFV17D yellow fever vaccine. Both conserved end residues are part of each CDR3. The D gene is left open where the match is weak. Some rows have no size entry. The others give once, few or many, or a class for an expanded clone.

CDR3 protein | CDR3 DNA | clone size | D gene | J gene | V gene
CATSGGWLNDEQFF | TGTGCCACCAGCGGCGGGTGGTTGAATGATGAGCAGTTCTTC | . | . | TRBJ2-1 | TRBV15
CSARAGREGGTDTQYF | TGCAGTGCTAGAGCTGGGCGGGAAGGTGGCACAGATACGCAGTATTTT | few | . | TRBJ2-3 | TRBV20-1
CASSLALTAAQETQYF | TGTGCCAGCAGCTTAGCCTTGACAGCCGCACAAGAGACCCAGTACTTC | . | . | TRBJ2-5 | TRBV7-8
CASSLALAGGPGVIQYF | TGTGCCAGCAGCTTGGCTCTAGCGGGAGGGCCGGGAGTCATTCAGTACTTC | . | TRBD2 | TRBJ2-4 | TRBV5-6
CASRSLAGGVEQFF | TGTGCCAGCAGAAGTCTAGCGGGAGGGGTTGAGCAGTTCTTC | . | TRBD2 | TRBJ2-1 | TRBV7-9
CSARQGPGGGDTQYF | TGCAGTGCCAGACAGGGCCCCGGGGGTGGAGATACGCAGTATTTT | . | . | TRBJ2-3 | TRBV20-1
CASSSVDTGELFF | TGTGCCAGCAGTTCGGTAGACACCGGGGAGCTGTTTTTT | . | . | TRBJ2-2 | TRBV12-3/TRBV12-4
CASRPPGQGAYEQYF | TGTGCCAGCAGGCCCCCGGGACAGGGGGCGTACGAGCAGTACTTC | many | TRBD1 | TRBJ2-7 | TRBV6-1
CAWSARWTSGSIDEQFF | TGTGCCTGGAGTGCCCGCTGGACTAGCGGGAGTATAGATGAGCAGTTCTTC | few | TRBD2 | TRBJ2-1 | TRBV30
CASSFAGTGSNNEQFF | TGTGCCAGCAGTTTTGCCGGGACAGGGAGCAACAATGAGCAGTTCTTC | few | TRBD1 | TRBJ2-1 | TRBV5-6
CASSPTAGGQDTQYF | TGTGCCAGCTCACCAACGGCGGGAGGGCAAGATACGCAGTATTTT | few | TRBD2 | TRBJ2-3 | TRBV18
CATSAGRTGELFF | TGTGCCACCAGCGCAGGGAGGACCGGGGAGCTGTTTTTT | . | . | TRBJ2-2 | TRBV15
CASSPQGSSTDTQYF | TGTGCCAGTAGTCCACAGGGGTCTAGCACAGATACGCAGTATTTT | . | TRBD1 | TRBJ2-3 | TRBV19
CSARGTQYNEQFF | TGCAGTGCTAGGGGCACACAGTACAATGAGCAGTTCTTC | many | . | TRBJ2-1 | TRBV20-1
CASSPDRGIQYF | TGCGCCAGCAGCCCGGACAGGGGCATTCAGTACTTC | . | TRBD1 | TRBJ2-4 | TRBV5-1
CASSLGGTGITDTQYF | TGTGCCAGCAGCTTAGGTGGGACAGGGATCACAGATACGCAGTATTTT | few | TRBD1 | TRBJ2-3 | TRBV7-8
CASSWGSGRETQYF | TGTGCCAGCAGTTGGGGATCAGGGCGTGAGACCCAGTACTTC | few | . | TRBJ2-5 | TRBV27
CASSEWASGVFF | TGCGCCAGCAGTGAGTGGGCTAGCGGGGTCTTCTTC | . | TRBD2 | TRBJ2-1 | TRBV10-1
CASSGRAFNEKLFF | TGTGCCAGCTCCGGGCGGGCGTTTAATGAAAAACTGTTTTTT | few | . | TRBJ1-4 | TRBV19
CSARSRVRGNEQFF | TGCAGTGCTAGGTCCCGGGTCAGGGGAAATGAGCAGTTCTTC | . | . | TRBJ2-1 | TRBV20-1
CASRTSGQETQYF | TGTGCCAGCCGCACTAGCGGTCAAGAGACCCAGTACTTC | many | TRBD2 | TRBJ2-5 | TRBV25-1
CASSQGRYIQPQHF | TGTGCCAGCAGCCAAGGCAGGTATATCCAGCCCCAGCATTTT | . | . | TRBJ1-5 | TRBV3-1
CATGTGDYEQYF | TGTGCCACTGGGACAGGGGACTACGAGCAGTACTTC | . | TRBD1 | TRBJ2-7 | TRBV12-3/TRBV12-4
CASSGGQGRISLYGYTF | TGTGCCAGCAGTGGAGGACAGGGGAGGATCAGCCTCTATGGCTACACCTTC | few | TRBD1 | TRBJ1-2 | TRBV12-3/TRBV12-4
CASSPLETNEKLFF | TGTGCCAGCTCACCCTTAGAGACTAATGAAAAACTGTTTTTT | . | . | TRBJ1-4 | TRBV18
CSARTGLVPEAFF | TGCAGTGCGCGGACAGGGTTGGTGCCTGAAGCTTTCTTT | . | TRBD1 | TRBJ1-1 | TRBV20-1
CASSNRGGSSTDTQYF | TGTGCCAGTAGTAACCGAGGGGGGTCTAGCACAGATACGCAGTATTTT | few | . | TRBJ2-3 | TRBV19
CASSKFVRVQYGYTF | TGTGCCAGCAGCAAATTTGTCAGGGTCCAGTATGGCTACACCTTC | few | . | TRBJ1-2 | TRBV21-1
CASSRGQIAYEQYF | TGTGCCAGCAGCAGGGGACAGATTGCCTACGAGCAGTACTTC | . | TRBD1 | TRBJ2-7 | TRBV12-3/TRBV12-4
CASSRTQGAHEKLFF | TGTGCCAGTAGTCGGACACAGGGGGCGCATGAAAAACTGTTTTTT | . | TRBD1 | TRBJ1-4 | TRBV19
CASSFDVYTQYF | TGTGCCAGCAGCTTTGACGTTTATACGCAGTATTTT | few | . | TRBJ2-3 | TRBV5-5
CATSLGSASYEQYF | TGTGCCACCTCTCTCGGTTCGGCCTCCTACGAGCAGTACTTC | . | . | TRBJ2-7 | TRBV6-1
CASSSPSSGRTDTQYF | TGCGCCAGCAGCTCACCCTCTAGCGGGAGGACAGATACGCAGTATTTT | many | TRBD2 | TRBJ2-3 | TRBV5-1
CASRGPGSGEDTQYF | TGTGCCAGCCGTGGACCAGGGTCTGGGGAAGATACGCAGTATTTT | few | . | TRBJ2-3 | TRBV28
CASSTGTGGFYEQYF | TGTGCCAGCAGCACTGGGACAGGGGGCTTTTACGAGCAGTACTTC | . | TRBD1 | TRBJ2-7 | TRBV7-8
CASALRGKETQYF | TGTGCCAGCGCGCTTAGGGGAAAAGAGACCCAGTACTTC | few | . | TRBJ2-5 | TRBV6-1
CASRISGGNTEAFF | TGCGCCAGTAGGATCAGCGGCGGAAACACTGAAGCTTTCTTT | many | . | TRBJ1-1 | TRBV5-1
CASSPEYPCWELLF | TGTGCCAGCAGCCCGGAGTACCCCTGCTGGGAGCTGCTTTTT | . | . | TRBJ2-2 | TRBV4-2
CASSLGGGTPVDIQYF | TGTGCCAGCAGCTTAGGGGGAGGGACCCCAGTGGACATTCAGTACTTC | . | TRBD2 | TRBJ2-4 | TRBV7-9
CSVRRDGSETQYF | TGCAGCGTCCGCAGGGACGGGTCAGAGACCCAGTACTTC | . | . | TRBJ2-5 | TRBV29-1
CASSLGLAGGPADETQYF | TGTGCCAGCAGCTTAGGCTTAGCGGGAGGGCCGGCGGATGAGACCCAGTACTTC | few | TRBD2 | TRBJ2-5 | TRBV13
CASSQEPGQGATQYF | TGCGCCAGCAGCCAAGAGCCGGGACAGGGGGCTACGCAGTATTTT | . | TRBD1 | TRBJ2-3 | TRBV4-3
CASSIGTGGWTGELFF | TGTGCCAGCAGCATCGGGACAGGGGGCTGGACCGGGGAGCTGTTTTTT | few | TRBD1 | TRBJ2-2 | TRBV7-2
CASSLQGAGAFF | TGCGCCAGCAGCCTTCAGGGGGCTGGAGCTTTCTTT | . | TRBD1 | TRBJ1-1 | TRBV4-3
CASKYGQLSGELFF | TGTGCCAGCAAATACGGACAGTTAAGTGGGGAGCTGTTTTTT | . | . | TRBJ2-2 | TRBV12-3/TRBV12-4
CSARLGTKTGNQPQHF | TGCAGTGCTAGACTCGGGACTAAAACCGGAAATCAGCCCCAGCATTTT | few | . | TRBJ1-5 | TRBV20-1
CASSLGAELGELFF | TGTGCCAGCAGTTTGGGGGCCGAATTAGGGGAGCTGTTTTTT | once | . | TRBJ2-2 | TRBV28
CASSLDAAYEQYF | TGTGCCAGCAGCTTGGACGCCGCCTACGAGCAGTACTTC | . | . | TRBJ2-7 | TRBV5-4
CSASGNTQYF | TGCAGTGCTAGCGGAAATACGCAGTATTTT | few | . | TRBJ2-3 | TRBV20-1
CSANSIPSGSYEQYF | TGCAGTGCTAATTCTATACCTAGCGGCTCCTACGAGCAGTACTTC | few | TRBD2 | TRBJ2-7 | TRBV20-1
CASRRNNIQYF | TGTGCCAGCAGGAGGAATAACATTCAGTACTTC | few | . | TRBJ2-4 | TRBV25-1